Presented here are 2 T cell receptor beta chains from one specimen sequenced in a study of tumor and adjacent non-tumor tissue in lung cancer. RNA was extracted from bulk tissue without any cell sorting. TCRbeta libraries were built with three rounds of nested PCR, modified from ARM-PCR. TCRdb passed the multiplex PCR reads through MiXCR, listing each CDR3 protein once. The sample includes some 120,000 distinct CDR3 sequences, about 66% of them seen just once. The sample consisted of lung tumor tissue. These receptors all come from a man aged 30 to 45 with non-small cell lung cancer.

As to this clonotype: A much larger clone differs from this one at a single base, so this may be a read error. The V gene is TRBV4-3, the J gene TRBJ1-1; 10 bases agree with TRBD1. This CDR3 is 15 amino acids long. Germline V CDR1 and CDR2: LGHNA, YSLEER. CDR3 in DNA: TGCGCCAGAAGCCAATCGGGACAGGGGCCCTTAGAAGCTTTCTTT. This codes for CARSQSGQGPLEAFF.

Of note for this clonotype: One base away lies a much larger clone, so this may be a sequencing read error. The genes are TRBV20-1 and TRBJ2-5; 9 positions agree with TRBD1. CDR3 size: 14 residues. Germline loops: CDR1 DFQATT, CDR2 SNEGSKA (reference sequence). The CDR3 region is CSARGTGAQETQHF. DNA of the CDR3: TGCAGTGCTAGAGGGACAGGGGCCCAAGAGACCCAGCACTTC.